Below, 26 T cell receptor beta chains from the same sample are listed, as sequenced in a study of shared clonotypes between healthy human individuals. Using immunoSEQ multiplex PCR, the repertoire was profiled, and TCRdb retains in-frame clones only, with some absent. The data contain millions of clones, 95% of them seen just once; the ten biggest clones take up around 0.13%. The sample consisted of naive CD4+ T cells sorted from blood. As to subset: CD45RA+ positively selected. These receptors were obtained from a man aged 18 to 30 in good health.

This clone was recorded a few times. Other nucleotide sequences from this sample produce the same CDR3. The chain combines TRBV2 with TRBJ2-7; D unresolved. Between the trimmed V and J ends, which lost 0 bases and 3 bases, there was a span of 0 bases. This CDR3 contains 11 residues. Germline loops: CDR1 SNHLY, CDR2 FYNNEI. In DNA form, the CDR3 reads TGTGCCAGCAGTGAAGCCTACGAGCAGTACTTC. This gives the protein CASSEAYEQYF.

Comment on this clone: This CDR3 is also generated by other DNA sequences in the sample. V is TRBV29-1 and J is TRBJ1-1; D gene ambiguous. CDR3 length equals 11 residues. The V end lost 5 bases, the J end lost 2 bases, and 6 bases lay between the germline ends. Germline-derived CDR1 and CDR2 are SQVTM and ANQGSEA. CDR3 nucleotides: TGCAGCGTTCTGGGCAACACTGAAGCTTTCTTT. This codes for CSVLGNTEAFF.

This rearrangement joins TRBV7-3 to TRBJ2-3, with 8 positions matching TRBD2. Trimming cost V 1 base and J 0 bases; bases outside gene matches: 3. Per the germline V gene, CDR1 is SGHTA and CDR2 is FQGTGA. The CDR3 is 16 residues long. In DNA, the CDR3 is TGTGCCAGCAGCTTAAACAGCGGGGGAAGCACAGATACGCAGTATTTT. This sequence encodes CASSLNSGGSTDTQYF. Full variable domain (remainder filled in from reference TRBV7-3 and TRBJ2-3): GAGVSQTPSNKVTEKGKYVELRCDPISGHTALYWYRQSLGQGPEFLIYFQGTGAADDSGLPNDRFFAVRPEGSVSTLKIQRTERGDSAVYLCASSLNSGGSTDTQYFGPGTRLTVL.

The gene calls are TRBV7-9 and TRBJ2-5, with D perhaps TRBD1 or TRBD2 (6 bases each). The CDR3 extends over 16 amino acids. The germline V gene has CDR1 SEHNR and CDR2 FQNEAQ (reference sequence). V lost 5 bases to trimming and J lost 7 bases, with 23 bases between them. The CDR3 coding sequence is TGTGCCAGCAGCCCAGGGGAGGAACTAGGCCCCAGGACCCAGTACTTC. Amino acids: CASSPGEELGPRTQYF.

This sequence joins TRBV19 and TRBJ2-3, with 7 bases aligning to TRBD2. CDR1 is LNHDA and CDR2 is SQIVND in the germline V gene (reference sequence). The trim removed 5 bases at V and 1 base at J, leaving 6 bases unmatched. The CDR3 consists of 15 residues. Here the CDR3 DNA reads TGTGCCAGTAGTGTAGCGGGCCCCGGCACAGATACGCAGTATTTT. This codes for CASSVAGPGTDTQYF.

This rearrangement joins TRBV10-3 to TRBJ1-2, with TRBD1 matching over 10 bases. The CDR3 spans 15 residues. V gave up 8 bases and J gave up 4 bases; unmatched junction bases: 10. Looked up from germline, CDR1 is ENHRY and CDR2 is SYGVKD. The CDR3 spells CAIGVGQGDFYGYTF. In DNA form, the CDR3 reads TGTGCCATCGGGGTAGGACAGGGGGATTTCTATGGCTACACCTTC.

The CDR3: CASSAVQGRSPLHF. Written as DNA, the CDR3 is TGTGCCAGCAGTGCGGTTCAGGGCCGTTCACCCCTCCACTTT. This chain joins TRBV6-5 and TRBJ1-6; possible D gene TRBD1, 5 bases. The CDR3 is 14 amino acids. V was pared by 5 bases and J by 9 bases, with 14 bases between. Germline CDR1 MNHEY, CDR2 SVGAGI.

This chain connects TRBV7-9 to TRBJ1-2, with 9 bases identical to TRBD1. There are 15 residues in the CDR3. V lost 3 bases, J lost 6 bases, and 8 bases stayed unmatched. Germline V gene sequence: CDR1 SEHNR, CDR2 FQNEAQ (reference sequence). The CDR3 bases are TGTGCCAGCAGCTTCTCACTGACAGGGGGTAATGGCTACACCTTC. Its protein product is CASSFSLTGGNGYTF.

Note on this clone: At the DNA level, this CDR3 is encoded by other sequences in the same sample as well. The rearrangement joins TRBV5-1 to TRBJ1-5; D is possibly TRBD1 (6 bases). The CDR3 sequence is 14 residues long. V was pared by 2 bases and J by 3 bases, with 9 bases between. Germline values: CDR1 SGHRS, CDR2 YFSETQ. CDR3 amino acids: CASSLGDINQPQHF. The CDR3 DNA reads as TGCGCCAGCAGCTTAGGGGACATCAATCAGCCCCAGCATTTT. Filled out from reference TRBV5-1 and TRBJ1-5, the complete variable domain reads KAGVTQTPRYLIKTRGQQVTLSCSPISGHRSVSWYQQTPGQGLQFLFEYFSETQRNKGNFPGRFSGRQFSNSRSEMNVSTLELGDSALYLCASSLGDINQPQHFGDGTRLSIL.

For this clone: Other DNA sequences from this sample encode an identical CDR3 as well. The chain recombines TRBV18 with TRBJ1-1, with D tentatively TRBD1 (5 bases). The CDR3 runs to 12 residues. Between the trimmed V and J ends, which lost 1 base and 7 bases, there was a span of 7 bases. Germline V gene sequence: CDR1 KGHSH, CDR2 LQKENI. This CDR3 is CASSPRDSEAFF. Written as DNA, the CDR3 is TGTGCCAGCTCACCACGAGACAGTGAAGCTTTCTTT.

This clone was seen only a few times. The chain employs TRBV6-5 and TRBJ2-3; D may be TRBD1 or TRBD2 (5 bases each). V was cut by 7 bases and J by 11 bases, with 25 bases left in between. The CDR3 totals 15 residues. Germline CDR1 reads MNHEY; CDR2 reads SVGAGI. CDR3 in DNA: TGTGCCAGCATTCCTACGGGACGCCCCGTGGGTGAGCAGTATTTT. Encoded protein: CASIPTGRPVGEQYF.

The chain uses TRBV19 and TRBJ2-5; 11 bases line up with TRBD1. The J call is in doubt because the DNA end fits TRBJ2-7 better. CDR1 is LNHDA and CDR2 is SQIVND in the germline V gene (reference sequence). The CDR3 loop spans 15 amino acids. The DNA of the CDR3 is TGTGCCAGTAGTCCAGGGACAGGGGGTTCCTACGAGCAGTACTTC. Translating it yields CASSPGTGGSYEQYF.

This chain uses TRBV19 with TRBJ2-5; D gene unclear. The CDR3 runs to 13 residues. Germline V gene sequence: CDR1 LNHDA, CDR2 SQIVND (reference sequence). V lost 6 bases, J lost 4 bases, and 12 bases lay in between. CDR3: CASRGMGGETQYF. The CDR3 coding sequence is TGTGCCAGTAGGGGGATGGGCGGAGAGACCCAGTACTTC.

This chain's CDR3 is CASSLEYPGGPYEQYF. The CDR3 bases are TGTGCCAGCAGCTTAGAGTACCCAGGTGGTCCCTACGAGCAGTACTTC. The V call is TRBV7-2, the J call TRBJ2-7; D remains unclear. The V gene's germline CDR1 is SGHTA and CDR2 FQGNSA. The CDR3 loop spans 16 amino acids. With 1 base removed from V and 2 bases from J, the gap between germline ends came to 15 bases.

The chain carries TRBV5-1 and TRBJ1-2; no definite D call. Trimming removed 4 bases at V and 8 bases at J, with 15 bases between. The CDR3 length is 13 residues. The germline gives CDR1 SGHRS, CDR2 YFSETQ. CDR3 sequence: CASSIGMGNGYTF. Written as DNA, the CDR3 is TGCGCCAGCAGCATAGGGATGGGAAACGGCTACACCTTC. The full variable domain, rest sourced from reference TRBV5-1 and TRBJ1-2, is KAGVTQTPRYLIKTRGQQVTLSCSPISGHRSVSWYQQTPGQGLQFLFEYFSETQRNKGNFPGRFSGRQFSNSRSEMNVSTLELGDSALYLCASSIGMGNGYTFGSGTRLTVV.

The V gene is TRBV6-5, the J gene TRBJ2-7; D is possibly TRBD2 (6 bases). Trimming stripped 10 bases from V and 3 bases from J, with 16 bases between. Germline V CDR1 and CDR2: MNHEY, SVGAGI. The CDR3 covers 13 residues. The CDR3 DNA follows: TGTGCCACCTCGGCAGGCGGGATCTACGAGCAGTACTTC. Protein sequence: CATSAGGIYEQYF.

The V and J genes are TRBV27 and TRBJ2-3; D is undetermined. There are 13 residues in the CDR3. The V gene lost 5 bases and the J gene lost 2 bases, with 8 bases spanning the gap. Germline assignment: CDR1 MNHEY and CDR2 SMNVEV (reference sequence). The CDR3 is CASSRTHTDTQYF. The DNA of the CDR3 is TGTGCCAGCAGTCGCACTCACACAGATACGCAGTATTTT.

The V call is TRBV9, the J call TRBJ2-7; 7 bases map to TRBD2. V shed 0 bases, J shed 5 bases, and the junction held 5 bases outside the gene matches. Germline loops: CDR1 SGDLS, CDR2 YYNGEE. This CDR3 comprises 14 residues. This chain's CDR3 is CASSVEGGVHEQYF. The CDR3 coding sequence is TGTGCCAGCAGCGTAGAGGGAGGGGTCCACGAGCAGTACTTC.

The chain employs TRBV6-1 and TRBJ2-7; 8 bases fit TRBD1. CDR1 and CDR2 (germline): MNHNS, SASEGT. The CDR3 has 15 residues. Trimming cost V 6 bases and J 5 bases; bases outside gene matches: 12. The chain's CDR3 is CASRSKGSGGNEQYF. The DNA of the CDR3 is TGTGCCAGCAGATCGAAAGGGTCAGGGGGCAACGAGCAGTACTTC.

A word on this clone: Other DNA sequences in this specimen translate into the identical CDR3. This chain uses TRBV6-5 with TRBJ2-7; TRBD2 aligns across 9 bases. CDR1 is MNHEY and CDR2 is SVGAGI in the germline V gene. Unmatched junction bases numbered 6, after V lost 6 bases and J lost 0 bases. This CDR3 comprises 15 residues. In nucleotides, the CDR3 is TGTGCCAGCAGCCGACTAGCGGACAGCTCCTACGAGCAGTACTTC. Amino acid sequence: CASSRLADSSYEQYF.

With respect to this clone: The identical CDR3 is also encoded by other nucleotide sequences in the sample. The chain recombines TRBV20-1 with TRBJ2-3; D is ambiguous. V lost 1 base and J 5 bases, leaving 4 bases between the germline ends. The CDR3 runs 11 residues. Germline V gives CDR1 DFQATT, CDR2 SNEGSKA (reference sequence). CDR3 sequence: CSARVVDTQYF. CDR3 coding DNA: TGCAGTGCTAGAGTGGTAGATACGCAGTATTTT.

Only one count was recorded for this clone. Other nucleotide sequences in the sample specify the same CDR3. J is TRBJ1-4 and V is TRBV5-4; possibly TRBD1 for D (5 bases). CDR1 SGHNT and CDR2 YYREEE come from the germline V gene (reference sequence). Trimming took 0 bases from V and 5 from J, leaving 11 bases between them. The CDR3 consists of 15 residues. CDR3 protein: CASSLGQGRNEKLFF. CDR3 bases: TGTGCCAGCAGCTTGGGTCAGGGACGCAATGAAAAACTGTTTTTT. Together with reference TRBV5-4 and TRBJ1-4, the CDR3 gives the full variable domain: ETGVTQSPTHLIKTRGQQVTLRCSSQSGHNTVSWYQQALGQGPQFIFQYYREEENGRGNFPPRFSGLQFPNYSSELNVNALELDDSALYLCASSLGQGRNEKLFFGSGTQLSVL.

This rearrangement joins TRBV1 to TRBJ2-7. TRBV1 counts as a pseudogene. CDR3 size: 16 residues. The CDR3 DNA follows: TGCACCAGCAGCCCTGTCGGGGTCTGGGACCACTACGAGCAGTACTTC. Translation: CTSSPVGVWDHYEQYF.

The chain joins TRBV28 to TRBJ1-2; the D gene is possibly TRBD1 (5 bases). From germline, CDR1 is MDHEN and CDR2 SYDVKM. V was cut by 2 bases and J by 7 bases, with 20 bases left in between. The CDR3 contains 16 residues. CDR3 residues: CASSLGGASVAGGYTF. CDR3 in DNA: TGTGCCAGCAGTTTAGGAGGGGCTTCGGTCGCGGGTGGCTACACCTTC.

The rearrangement uses TRBV6-5 and TRBJ2-1; D is unresolved. Trimming stripped 2 bases from V and 6 bases from J, with 11 bases between. Germline V lookup: CDR1 MNHEY, CDR2 SVGAGI. This CDR3 has 14 amino acids. DNA of the CDR3: TGTGCCAGCAGTTACCGTGTGGGCACCAATGAGCAGTTCTTC. Translating gives CASSYRVGTNEQFF.

The chain uses TRBV10-3 and TRBJ1-2, with 9 bases identical to TRBD1. The CDR3 runs to 14 residues. Germline V gene data show CDR1 as ENHRY and CDR2 as SYGVKD. Germline trimming cut 6 bases from V and 4 bases from J; bases unmatched to any gene: 6. The CDR3 DNA reads TGTGCCATCAGCCCCGCGGACAGGGGCTATGGCTACACCTTC. Translation: CAISPADRGYGYTF.